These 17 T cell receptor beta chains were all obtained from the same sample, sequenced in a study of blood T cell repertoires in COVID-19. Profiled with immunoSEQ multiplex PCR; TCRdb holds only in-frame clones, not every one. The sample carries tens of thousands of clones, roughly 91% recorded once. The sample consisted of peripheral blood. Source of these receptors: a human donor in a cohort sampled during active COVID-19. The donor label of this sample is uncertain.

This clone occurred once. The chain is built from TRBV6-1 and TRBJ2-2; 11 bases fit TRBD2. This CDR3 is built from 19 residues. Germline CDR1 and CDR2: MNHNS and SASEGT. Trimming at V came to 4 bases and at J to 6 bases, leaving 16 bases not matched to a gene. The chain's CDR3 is CASSGLAGGSAHLPGELFF. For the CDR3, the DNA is TGTGCCAGCAGTGGGCTAGCGGGGGGTTCGGCGCATCTACCCGGGGAGCTGTTTTTT.

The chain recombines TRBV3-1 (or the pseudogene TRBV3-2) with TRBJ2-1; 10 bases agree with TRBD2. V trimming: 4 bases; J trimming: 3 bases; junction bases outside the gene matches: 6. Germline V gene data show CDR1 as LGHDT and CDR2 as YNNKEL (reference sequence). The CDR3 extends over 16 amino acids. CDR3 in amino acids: CASSRIAGGYYNEQFF. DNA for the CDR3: TGTGCCAGCAGCCGTATAGCGGGGGGCTACTACAATGAGCAGTTCTTC.

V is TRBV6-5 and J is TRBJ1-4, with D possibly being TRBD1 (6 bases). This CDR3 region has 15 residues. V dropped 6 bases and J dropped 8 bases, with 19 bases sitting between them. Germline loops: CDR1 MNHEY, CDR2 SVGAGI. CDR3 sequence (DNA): TGTGCCAGCAGCCTCGCCAGGGGATTTGAAGAAAAACTGTTTTTT. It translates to CASSLARGFEEKLFF.

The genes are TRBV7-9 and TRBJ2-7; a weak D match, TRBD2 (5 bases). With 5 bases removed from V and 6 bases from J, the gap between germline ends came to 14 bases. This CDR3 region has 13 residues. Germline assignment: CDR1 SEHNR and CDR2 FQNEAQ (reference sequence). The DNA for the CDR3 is TGTGCCAGCAGCCTCGGCCGGGGTGGCGAGCAGTACTTC. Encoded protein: CASSLGRGGEQYF.

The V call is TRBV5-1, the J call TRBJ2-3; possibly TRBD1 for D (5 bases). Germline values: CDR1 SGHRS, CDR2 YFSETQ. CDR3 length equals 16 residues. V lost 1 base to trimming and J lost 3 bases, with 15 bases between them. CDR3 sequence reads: CASSLFGRVSTDTQYF. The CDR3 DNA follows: TGCGCCAGCAGCTTGTTTGGCAGGGTATCGACAGATACGCAGTATTTT.

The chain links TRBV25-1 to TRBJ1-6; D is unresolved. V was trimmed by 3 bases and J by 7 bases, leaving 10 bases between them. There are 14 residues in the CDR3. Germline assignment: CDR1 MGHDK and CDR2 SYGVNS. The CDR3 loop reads CASSDRLANSPLHF. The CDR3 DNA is TGTGCCAGCAGTGATCGACTAGCCAATTCACCCCTCCACTTT.

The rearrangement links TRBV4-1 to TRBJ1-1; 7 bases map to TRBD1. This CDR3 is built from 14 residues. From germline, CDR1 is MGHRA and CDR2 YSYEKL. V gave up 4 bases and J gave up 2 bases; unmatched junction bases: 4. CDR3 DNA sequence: TGCGCCAGCAGCCTAAGGGGGCTTAACACTGAAGCTTTCTTT. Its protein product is CASSLRGLNTEAFF.

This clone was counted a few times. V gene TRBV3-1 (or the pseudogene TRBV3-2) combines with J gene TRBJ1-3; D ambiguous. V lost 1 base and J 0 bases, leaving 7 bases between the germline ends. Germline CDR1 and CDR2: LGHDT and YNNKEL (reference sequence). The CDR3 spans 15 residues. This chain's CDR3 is CASSQGGYSGNTIYF. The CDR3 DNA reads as TGTGCCAGCAGCCAAGGCGGCTACTCTGGAAACACCATATATTTT.

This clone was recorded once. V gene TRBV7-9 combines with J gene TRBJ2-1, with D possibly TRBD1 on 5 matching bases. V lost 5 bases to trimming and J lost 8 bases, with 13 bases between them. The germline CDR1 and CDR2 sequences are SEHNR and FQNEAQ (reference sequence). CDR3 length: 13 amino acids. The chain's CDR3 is CASSPRTYDEQFF. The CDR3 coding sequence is TGTGCCAGCAGCCCCCGGACATACGATGAGCAGTTCTTC.

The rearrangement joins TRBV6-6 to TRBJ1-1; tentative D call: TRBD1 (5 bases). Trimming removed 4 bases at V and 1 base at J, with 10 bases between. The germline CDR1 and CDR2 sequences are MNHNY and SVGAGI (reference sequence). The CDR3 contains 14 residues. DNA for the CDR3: TGTGCCAGCAGTTCGGACACCCCGAACACTGAAGCTTTCTTT. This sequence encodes CASSSDTPNTEAFF.

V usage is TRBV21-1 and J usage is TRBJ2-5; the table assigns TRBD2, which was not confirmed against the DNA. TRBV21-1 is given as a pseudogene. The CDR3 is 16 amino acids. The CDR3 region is CASSTELGTHKETQYF. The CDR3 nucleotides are TGTGCCAGCAGCACCGAACTCGGGACTCATAAAGAGACCCAGTACTTC.

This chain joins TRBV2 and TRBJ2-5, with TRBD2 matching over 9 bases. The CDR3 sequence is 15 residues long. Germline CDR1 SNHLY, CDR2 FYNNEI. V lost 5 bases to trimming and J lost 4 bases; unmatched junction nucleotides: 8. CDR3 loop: CASSRRGGARETQYF. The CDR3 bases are TGTGCCAGCAGTAGGCGCGGGGGGGCGAGAGAGACCCAGTACTTC.

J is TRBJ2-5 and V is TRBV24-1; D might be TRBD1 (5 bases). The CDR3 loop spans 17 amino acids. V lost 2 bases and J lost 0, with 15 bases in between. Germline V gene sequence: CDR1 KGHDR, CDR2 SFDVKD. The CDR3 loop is CATSDSLGQSYQETQYF. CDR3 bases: TGTGCCACCAGTGATTCCTTGGGGCAGTCGTACCAAGAGACCCAGTACTTC.

The CDR3 here is CASSLDRTENNSPLHF. Here the CDR3 DNA reads TGCGCCAGCAGCTTGGACAGGACGGAAAATAATTCACCCCTCCACTTT. The chain is built from TRBV5-1 and TRBJ1-6, with D perhaps TRBD1 (5 bases). The CDR3 sequence is 16 residues long. The ends were cut back, 0 bases at V and 5 bases at J, with 12 bases in the middle. Germline V gene lookup returns CDR1 SGHRS and CDR2 YFSETQ.

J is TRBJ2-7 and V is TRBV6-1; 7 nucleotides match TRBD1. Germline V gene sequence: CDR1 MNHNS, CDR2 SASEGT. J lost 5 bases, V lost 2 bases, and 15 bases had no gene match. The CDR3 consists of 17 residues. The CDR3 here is CASSEKISRTGLHEQYF. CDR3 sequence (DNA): TGTGCCAGCAGTGAAAAAATTTCAAGGACAGGTCTTCACGAGCAGTACTTC.

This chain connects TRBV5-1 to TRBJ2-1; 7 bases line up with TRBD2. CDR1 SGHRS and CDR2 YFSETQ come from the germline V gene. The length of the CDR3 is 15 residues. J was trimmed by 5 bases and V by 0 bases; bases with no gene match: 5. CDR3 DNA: TGCGCCAGCAGCTTGGCGGCGGGGGTAAACAATGAGCAGTTCTTC. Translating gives CASSLAAGVNNEQFF.

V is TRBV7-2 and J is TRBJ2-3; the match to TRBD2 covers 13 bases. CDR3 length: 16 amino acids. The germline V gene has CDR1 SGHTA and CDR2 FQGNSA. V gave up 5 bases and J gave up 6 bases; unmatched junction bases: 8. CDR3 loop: CASSPRLAGGGDTQYF. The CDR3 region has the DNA TGTGCCAGCAGCCCGAGACTAGCGGGGGGTGGGGATACGCAGTATTTT. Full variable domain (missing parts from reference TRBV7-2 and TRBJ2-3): GAGVSQSPSNKVTEKGKDVELRCDPISGHTALYWYRQSLGQGLEFLIYFQGNSAPDKSGLPSDRFSAERTGGSVSTLTIQRTQQEDSAVYLCASSPRLAGGGDTQYFGPGTRLTVL.